The present TCR beta chain was sequenced within a study of T-cell reconstitution after alpha-beta-depleted transplantation in children (dated by TCRdb to between 2015 and 2016). About the study as a whole: Using TCR repertoire profiling, the study followed T-cell immune reconstitution in a quantitative way in children after TCRalphabeta/CD19-depleted allogeneic hematopoietic cell transplantation. Overall study outcomes, separate from this receptor: In some patients, high TCRbeta diversity at day 60 was attributed to recipient T cells and intrathymic progenitors that had survived conditioning. Hyperexpanded clone frequencies declined over subsequent months; after one year, T-cell counts and TCRbeta diversity were mostly attributed to newly produced T cells. About two months after transplant, the apparently early recovery of alphabetaT-cell counts reportedly depended on just several hundred clones that had expanded rapidly and came from non-depleted graft cells.

The library came from PCR. Sequencing was performed on an Illumina HiSeq 2500. Molecular barcoding was employed in the preparation of TCR libraries, with unique molecular identifiers being used to normalize TCRbeta repertoire quantification. TCRdb's own reprocessing of the public reads used fastp at Q25 and MiXCR and kept productive beta chains. A single entry per CDR3 protein holds the most common genes and DNA from its merged rows. The sample yields 900,000 or so distinct CDR3 sequences; roughly 15% were counted once. The top ten hold approximately 4.5% of the sample. The sample's treatment or condition label, in plain terms: allogeneic hematopoietic cell transplantation with graft depleted of TCRalphabeta T cells and CD19 B cells. The children who served as transplant recipients had been given grafts of TCRalphabeta/CD19-depleted allogeneic hematopoietic cells. As concerns this clonotype: This receptor's antigen is unknown. No clone much larger than this one lies a single base away; base qualities are absent.

The source is a male patient younger than 18 who had a stem cell transplant for acute lymphoblastic leukemia, so the T cells may come from the graft donor. The specimen comprised PBMCs, mostly from graft donor cells, sampled 360 days after TCRalphabeta/CD19-depleted stem cell transplant.

CDR3 protein: CASSPDGVYQETQYF. The sequence in DNA is TGTGCCAGCAGTCCTGACGGGGTGTACCAAGAGACCCAGTACTTC. Rearrangement joined TRBV6-1 to TRBJ2-5; TRBD2 might be the D gene, on 5 matching bases. Including cysteine and phenylalanine, the CDR3 has 15 amino acids. Kept here is only the CDR3 DNA, which spans 45 bases and is read in frame from base 1. The germline V gene supplies CDR1 MNHNS and CDR2 SASEGT. Between the V and J ends, shortened by 5 bases and 0 bases respectively, the junction contains 13 bases.